This T cell receptor beta chain was documented in a study of blood T cell repertoires in COVID-19. Study summary: Some COVID-19 samples were acute and others convalescent; all came from the United States, Italy and Spain.

With 6 bases removed from V and 4 bases from J, the gap between germline ends came to 12 bases. CDR1 MNHEY and CDR2 SMNVEV come from the germline V gene (reference sequence). The CDR3 has 13 residues. Sequencing used immunoSEQ multiplex PCR; TCRdb keeps in-frame clones, though not all of them. The table includes around 140,000 clones, roughly four fifths detected once. This TCR was recovered from a human donor with acute or convalescent COVID-19. The donor label of this sample is uncertain. Sequenced: peripheral blood. This chain links TRBV27 with TRBJ1-1, with TRBD1 as a possible D gene (5 bases). The CDR3 region is CASSSTVPTEAFF. CDR3 DNA: TGTGCCAGCAGCTCGACAGTCCCCACTGAAGCTTTCTTT.